This T cell receptor beta chain derives from a study of early T cells in non-severe SARS-CoV-2 infection. TCRdb re-called the 5' RACE reads through MiXCR, storing one row per CDR3 protein. The sample includes about 11,000 distinct CDR3 sequences, over 4% of them seen just once. This clonotype was picked up many times. Sequenced input: whole blood. The receptor comes from an adult who was a healthcare worker with PCR-confirmed SARS-CoV-2 infection or an uninfected control (not recorded which).

The CDR3 DNA follows: TGTGCCAGCAGCATTGGAACACGGACAGATACGCAGTATTTT. Translation gives CASSIGTRTDTQYF. V is TRBV5-6 and J is TRBJ2-3, with no clear D. Trimming removed 4 bases from V and 3 bases from J, with 12 bases in between. The V gene's germline CDR1 is SGHDT and CDR2 YYEEEE. The CDR3 runs 14 residues. The variable domain in full, with the rest retrieved from reference TRBV5-6 and TRBJ2-3, is DAGVTQSPTHLIKTRGQQVTLRCSPKSGHDTVSWYQQALGQGPQFIFQYYEEEERQRGNFPDRFSGHQFPNYSSELNVNALLLGDSALYLCASSIGTRTDTQYFGPGTRLTVL.